Each of the 5 T cell receptor beta chains below was sequenced from the same sample in a study of blood T cell repertoires in COVID-19. Only in-frame clones appear in the TCRdb table, and some are missing; sequencing was by immunoSEQ multiplex PCR. The sample gives fewer than 250,000 clones, 87% of which show up once; about 2.5% is in the top ten. The sequenced sample was PBMCs or T cells enriched from blood (not recorded which). The receptors come from a woman aged 30 to 39 with acute COVID-19.

The genes are TRBV10-1 and TRBJ1-5, with no clear D. The CDR3 is 18 amino acids. The V and J ends lost 3 bases and 5 bases respectively, with 23 bases between them. Germline V CDR1 and CDR2: WNHNN, SYGVQD (reference sequence). In DNA form, the CDR3 reads TGCGCCAGCAGTGAAGCAATTCGGCAGGCGAAGAAACATCAGCCCCAGCATTTT. Residues: CASSEAIRQAKKHQPQHF.

The gene calls are TRBV7-2 and TRBJ1-3, with D hard to call. Trimming took off 8 bases at V and 4 bases at J, with 15 bases between the two ends. The germline gives CDR1 SGHTA, CDR2 FQGNSA. CDR3 size: 14 residues. CDR3 in amino acids: CASARVYGGNTIYF. In DNA, the CDR3 is TGTGCCAGCGCTCGAGTATACGGGGGAAACACCATATATTTT.

This clone showed up just once. The chain recombines TRBV19 with TRBJ1-1, with no clear D. The CDR3 has 14 residues. V was clipped by 9 bases and J by 1 base, with 15 bases between them. Looked up from germline, CDR1 is LNHDA and CDR2 is SQIVND (reference sequence). The CDR3 bases are TGTGCCAGCCTTGGCGGGGATACGAACACTGAAGCTTTCTTT. Its translation: CASLGGDTNTEAFF. Supplemented by reference TRBV19 and TRBJ1-1, the full variable domain reads DGGITQSPKYLFRKEGQNVTLSCEQNLNHDAMYWYRQDPGQGLRLIYYSQIVNDFQKGDIAEGYSVSREKKESFPLTVTSAQKNPTAFYLCASLGGDTNTEAFFGQGTRLTVV.

The J gene is TRBJ2-3, the V gene TRBV5-5, with a tentative D call TRBD2 (6 bases). V gave up 2 bases and J gave up 2 bases, with 12 bases separating them. The CDR3 sequence is 15 residues long. Germline V gene data show CDR1 as SGHKS and CDR2 as YYEKEE (reference sequence). The CDR3 is CASSFRLGDTDTQYF. The CDR3 coding sequence is TGTGCCAGCAGCTTTCGACTAGGGGACACAGATACGCAGTATTTT.

The chain recombines TRBV7-2 with TRBJ1-2, with TRBD1 identical over 8 bases. J gave up 8 bases and V 0 bases, and 2 bases lay outside the gene matches. This CDR3 comprises 13 residues. Germline V gives CDR1 SGHTA, CDR2 FQGNSA. The CDR3 DNA reads TGTGCCAGCAGCTTAGCCTCAGGGGGCGGCTACACCTTC. Residues: CASSLASGGGYTF.